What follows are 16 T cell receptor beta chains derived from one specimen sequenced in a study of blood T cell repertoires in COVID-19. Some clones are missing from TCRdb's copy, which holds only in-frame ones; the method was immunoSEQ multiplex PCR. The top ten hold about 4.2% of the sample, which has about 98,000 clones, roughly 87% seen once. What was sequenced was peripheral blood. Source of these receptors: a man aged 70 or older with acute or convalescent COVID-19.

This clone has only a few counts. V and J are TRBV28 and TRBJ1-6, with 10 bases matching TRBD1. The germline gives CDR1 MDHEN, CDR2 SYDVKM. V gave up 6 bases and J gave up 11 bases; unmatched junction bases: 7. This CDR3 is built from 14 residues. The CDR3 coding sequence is TGTGCCAGCAGCCCAGCGACAGGGGGCACACCCCTCCACTTT. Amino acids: CASSPATGGTPLHF.

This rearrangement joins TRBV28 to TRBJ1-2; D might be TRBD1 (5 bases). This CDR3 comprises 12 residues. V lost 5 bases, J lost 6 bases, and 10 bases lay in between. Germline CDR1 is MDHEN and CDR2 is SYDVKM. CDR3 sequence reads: CASSTSGNGYTF. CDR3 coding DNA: TGTGCCAGCAGTACCTCAGGGAATGGCTACACCTTC.

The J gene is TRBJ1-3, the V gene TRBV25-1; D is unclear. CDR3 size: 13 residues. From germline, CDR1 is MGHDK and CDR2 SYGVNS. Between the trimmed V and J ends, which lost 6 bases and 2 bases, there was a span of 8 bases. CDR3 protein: CASRTIPGNTIYF. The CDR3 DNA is TGTGCCAGCAGGACTATTCCTGGAAACACCATATATTTT.

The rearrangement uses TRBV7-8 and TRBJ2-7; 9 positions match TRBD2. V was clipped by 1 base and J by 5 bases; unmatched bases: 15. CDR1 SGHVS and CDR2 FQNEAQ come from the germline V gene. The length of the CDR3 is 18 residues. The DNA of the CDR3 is TGTGCCAGCAGCTTAGTTTTGCGGGGGGGCCGGAGGGAGGACGAGCAGTACTTC. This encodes CASSLVLRGGRREDEQYF.

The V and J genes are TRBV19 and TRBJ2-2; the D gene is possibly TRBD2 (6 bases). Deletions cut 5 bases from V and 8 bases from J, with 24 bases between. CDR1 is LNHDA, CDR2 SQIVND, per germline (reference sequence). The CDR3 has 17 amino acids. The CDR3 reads CASSPYPLGGQGGELFF. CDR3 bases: TGTGCCAGTAGTCCCTACCCCCTTGGAGGGCAGGGTGGGGAGCTGTTTTTT. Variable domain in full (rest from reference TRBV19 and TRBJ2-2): DGGITQSPKYLFRKEGQNVTLSCEQNLNHDAMYWYRQDPGQGLRLIYYSQIVNDFQKGDIAEGYSVSREKKESFPLTVTSAQKNPTAFYLCASSPYPLGGQGGELFFGEGSRLTVL.

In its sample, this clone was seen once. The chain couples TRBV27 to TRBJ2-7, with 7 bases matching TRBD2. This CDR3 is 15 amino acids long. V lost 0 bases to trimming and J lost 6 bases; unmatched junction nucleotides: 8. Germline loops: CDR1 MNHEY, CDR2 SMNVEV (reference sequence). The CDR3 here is CASSLSAREGSEQYF. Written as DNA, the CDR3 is TGTGCCAGCAGTTTATCGGCCAGGGAGGGTTCCGAGCAGTACTTC.

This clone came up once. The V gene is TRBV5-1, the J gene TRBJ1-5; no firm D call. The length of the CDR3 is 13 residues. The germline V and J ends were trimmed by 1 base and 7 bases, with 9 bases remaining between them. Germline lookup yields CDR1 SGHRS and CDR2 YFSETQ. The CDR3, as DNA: TGCGCCAGCAGCTTGTCATCGGGGCAGCCCCAGCATTTT. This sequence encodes CASSLSSGQPQHF.

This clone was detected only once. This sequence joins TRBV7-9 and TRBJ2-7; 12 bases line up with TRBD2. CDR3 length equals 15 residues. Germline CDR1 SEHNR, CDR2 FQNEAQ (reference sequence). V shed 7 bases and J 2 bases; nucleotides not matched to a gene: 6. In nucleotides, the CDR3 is TGTGCCAGCACCGGAACTAGCGGGGGGCCCTACGAGCAGTACTTC. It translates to CASTGTSGGPYEQYF.

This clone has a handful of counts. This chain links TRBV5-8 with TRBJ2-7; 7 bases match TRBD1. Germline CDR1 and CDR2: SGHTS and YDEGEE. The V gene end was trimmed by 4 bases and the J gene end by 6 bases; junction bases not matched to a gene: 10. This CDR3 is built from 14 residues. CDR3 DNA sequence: TGTGCCAGCAGCCTTGACAGGGTTTATGGCGAGCAGTACGTC. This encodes CASSLDRVYGEQYV.

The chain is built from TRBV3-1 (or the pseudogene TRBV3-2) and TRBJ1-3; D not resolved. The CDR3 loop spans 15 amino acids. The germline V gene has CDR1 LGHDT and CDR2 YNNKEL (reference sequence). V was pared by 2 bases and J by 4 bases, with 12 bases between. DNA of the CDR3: TGTGCCAGCAGCCAATCGGAGGCGGGCGGAAACACCATATATTTT. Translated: CASSQSEAGGNTIYF.

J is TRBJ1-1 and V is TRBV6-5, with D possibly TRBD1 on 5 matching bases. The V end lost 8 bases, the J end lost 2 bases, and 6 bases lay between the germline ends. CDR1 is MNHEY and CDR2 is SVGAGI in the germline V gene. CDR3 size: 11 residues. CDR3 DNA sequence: TGTGCCAGCCAGGGAAACACTGAAGCTTTCTTT. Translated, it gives CASQGNTEAFF.

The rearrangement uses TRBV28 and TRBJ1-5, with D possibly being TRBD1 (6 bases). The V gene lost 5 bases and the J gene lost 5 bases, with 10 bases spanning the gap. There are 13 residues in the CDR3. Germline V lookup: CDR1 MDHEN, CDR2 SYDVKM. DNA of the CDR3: TGTGCCAGCAGTCGGGGGGCTGATCAGCCCCAGCATTTT. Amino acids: CASSRGADQPQHF.

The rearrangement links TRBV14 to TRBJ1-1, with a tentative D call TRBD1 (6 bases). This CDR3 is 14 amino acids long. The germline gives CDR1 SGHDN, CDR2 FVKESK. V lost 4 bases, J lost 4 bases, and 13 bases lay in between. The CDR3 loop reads CASSLQGRGTEAFF. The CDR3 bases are TGTGCCAGCAGCCTTCAGGGGAGGGGCACTGAAGCTTTCTTT.

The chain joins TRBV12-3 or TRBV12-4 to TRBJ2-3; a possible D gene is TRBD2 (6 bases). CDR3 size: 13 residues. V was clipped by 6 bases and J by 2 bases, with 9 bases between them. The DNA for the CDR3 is TGTGCCAGCAGAATGGACTACACAGATACGCAGTATTTT. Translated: CASRMDYTDTQYF.

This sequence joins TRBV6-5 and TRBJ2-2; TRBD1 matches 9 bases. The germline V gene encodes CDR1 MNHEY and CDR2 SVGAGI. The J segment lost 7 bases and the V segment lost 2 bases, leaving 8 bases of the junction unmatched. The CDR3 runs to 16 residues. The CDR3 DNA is TGTGCCAGCAGTTACACTTCCGGGACAGGGAGCGGGGAGCTGTTTTTT. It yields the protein CASSYTSGTGSGELFF.

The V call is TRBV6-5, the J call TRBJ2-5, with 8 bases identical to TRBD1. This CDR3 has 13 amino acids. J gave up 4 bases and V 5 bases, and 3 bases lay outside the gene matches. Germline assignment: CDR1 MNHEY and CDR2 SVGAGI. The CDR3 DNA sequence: TGTGCCAGCAGTCAGGGGGCCCGAGAGACCCAGTACTTC. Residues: CASSQGARETQYF.